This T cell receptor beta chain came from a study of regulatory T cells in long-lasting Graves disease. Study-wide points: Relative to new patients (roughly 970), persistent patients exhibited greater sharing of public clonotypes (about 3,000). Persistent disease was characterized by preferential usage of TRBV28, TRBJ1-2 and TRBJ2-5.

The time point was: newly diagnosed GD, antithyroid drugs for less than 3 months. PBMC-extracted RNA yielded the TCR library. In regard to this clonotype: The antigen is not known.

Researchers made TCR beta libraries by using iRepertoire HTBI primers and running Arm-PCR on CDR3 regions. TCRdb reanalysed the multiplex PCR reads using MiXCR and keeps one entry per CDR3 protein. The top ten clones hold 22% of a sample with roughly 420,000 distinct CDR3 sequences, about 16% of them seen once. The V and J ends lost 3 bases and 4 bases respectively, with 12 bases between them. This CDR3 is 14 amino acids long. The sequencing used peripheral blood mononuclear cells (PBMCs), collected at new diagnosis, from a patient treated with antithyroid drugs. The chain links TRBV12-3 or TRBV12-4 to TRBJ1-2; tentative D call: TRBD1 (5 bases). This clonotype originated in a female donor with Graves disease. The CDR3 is CASSFRRDSYGYTF. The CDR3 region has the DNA TGTGCCAGCAGTTTCCGCAGGGACTCCTATGGCTACACCTTC.